This T cell receptor (beta chain) emerged from a study of shared clonotypes between healthy human individuals. Findings and limits, study-wide: Only blood was sampled; tissue repertoires likely differ.

With regard to this clone: Its antigen remains unknown. The junction shows a germline mismatch at one end, possibly a read error.

TCRdb's table, derived via immunoSEQ multiplex PCR, lists solely in-frame clones and lacks some. In the table there are 450,000 to 500,000 clones, 60% to 80% of which are singletons. The CDR3 loop spans 14 amino acids. The germline V gene has CDR1 SGDLS and CDR2 YYNGEE. This TCR was sampled from a woman aged 40 to 50 in good health. Some clones in this sample may be carry-over from other donors' samples. The chain is built from TRBV9 and TRBJ2-5, with D perhaps assigned TRBD1 or TRBD2 (6 bases each). Sequencing was carried out using PBMCs. The CDR3 sequence: CASSRGLSQGTQYF. The CDR3 DNA sequence: TGTGCCAGCTCTCGGGGGCTATCCCAAGGGACCCAGTACTTC.